Listed below are T cell receptor beta chains from one sample, sequenced in a study of cytomegalovirus exposure and HLA in healthy donors. The protocol was immunoSEQ multiplex PCR, while the TCRdb copy is restricted to in-frame clones and leaves out a portion. The sample includes approximately 200,000 clones, over 60% of them seen just once. The sample was PBMCs. Receptor source: a man aged 18 to 30 in good health and CMV-seronegative. Both conserved end residues are trimmed from each CDR3.

v_call: TRBV2
j_call: TRBJ1-2
cdr3_aa: ASTLTGDAGYT

v_call: TRBV9
j_call: TRBJ2-3
cdr3_aa: ASSSPPTRGASGRRTDTQY

v_call: TRBV2
j_call: TRBJ1-6
cdr3_aa: ASSEARSGHSPLH

v_call: TRBV25-1
j_call: TRBJ1-6
cdr3_aa: ASRGDSHNSPLH

v_call: TRBV10-2
j_call: TRBJ2-1
cdr3_aa: ASSDLAGPAYNEQF

v_call: TRBV7-2
j_call: TRBJ2-3
cdr3_aa: ASSTGTSGRSSTDTQY

v_call: TRBV7-6
j_call: TRBJ2-5
cdr3_aa: ASSLAGGQETQY

v_call: TRBV29-1
j_call: TRBJ2-1
cdr3_aa: SVANLVSEGF

v_call: TRBV19
j_call: TRBJ2-3
cdr3_aa: ASSRLGVTDTQY

v_call: TRBV6-5
j_call: TRBJ2-1
cdr3_aa: ASSPLAIKDNEQF

v_call: TRBV5-6
j_call: TRBJ2-1
cdr3_aa: ASSLYQGTGNEQF

v_call: TRBV19
j_call: TRBJ1-1
cdr3_aa: ASSTAPGETWNTEAF

v_call: TRBV5-4
j_call: TRBJ2-2
cdr3_aa: ASLSGDTGELF

v_call: TRBV4-3
j_call: TRBJ2-7
cdr3_aa: ASSQEGRGANYEQY

v_call: TRBV7-2
j_call: TRBJ1-2
cdr3_aa: ASSRGQGYTTRGYT

v_call: TRBV5-6
j_call: TRBJ2-5
cdr3_aa: ASSLKQGKETQY